The present T cell receptor (beta chain) was sequenced within a study of T-cell reconstitution after alpha-beta-depleted transplantation in children. This clonotype was seen ten or more times. The trim removed 5 bases at V and 0 bases at J, leaving 19 bases unmatched. Per the germline V gene, CDR1 is DFQATT and CDR2 is SNEGSKA (reference sequence). CDR3 size: 21 residues. Unique molecular identifiers were incorporated when the TCRbeta library was constructed. A single record per CDR3 protein comes from TCRdb applying MiXCR to the PCR reads. The repertoire has some 220,000 distinct CDR3 sequences, around 9.6% of them found once; the top ten carry 5% to 7%.

The V and J genes are TRBV20-1 and TRBJ2-3; 14 bases are a match to TRBD2. The clonotype originates from a human donor who donated a stem cell graft to a child with acute lymphoblastic leukemia. Sequenced material: PBMCs from the stem cell graft donor, taken from the stem cell graft. CDR3 sequence: CSASSPPGLAGGGISTDTQYF. CDR3 coding DNA: TGCAGTGCTTCCAGCCCCCCCGGACTAGCGGGGGGCGGGATTAGCACAGATACGCAGTATTTT.